The T cell receptor (beta chain) under discussion was sequenced for a study of T cell responses to AZD1222 COVID-19 vaccine. Across the study: Both about-4-week and about-12-week second-dose recipients were combined.

Notes on this clone: Its target is unknown.

This CDR3 has 14 residues. After removal of 7 bases from V and 7 bases from J, the junction contained 9 bases not matched to a gene. The germline V gene has CDR1 SNHLY and CDR2 FYNNEI. Broader study findings: Only a handful of AZD1222 recipients, about six in all, had baseline seropositivity. The donor cohort was predominantly white British with a female majority, and clonal diversity may have been underestimated. Along spike, vaccine-associated CD4 TCRs were found throughout, with dominance at 160-218 and 743-854.

Profiled with immunoSEQ multiplex PCR; TCRdb holds only in-frame clones, not every one. The sample contains some 92,000 clones, 90% to 95% of which appear only once. The chain recombines TRBV2 with TRBJ2-2; 7 bases are shared with TRBD2. The sample in question was peripheral blood, obtained on day 0 of AZD1222 vaccination. The receptor was isolated from an adult in good health. The CDR3 loop is CASIPTSLGGELFF. In DNA form, the CDR3 reads TGTGCCAGCATTCCGACTAGCCTGGGCGGGGAGCTGTTTTTT.